The rows below give T cell receptor beta chains drawn from one sample of a study of metastatic and nonmetastatic thyroid tumors. TCRdb reprocessed the PCR reads using MiXCR. The data contain roughly 22,000 clones, roughly 13% of them singletons. Material for sequencing was blood. The receptors derive from a female donor with papillary thyroid cancer or a benign thyroid nodule (not recorded which). Some clones in this sample may be carry-over from other donors' samples. Both conserved end residues are part of each CDR3. D genes are given only for firm matches. Size tells how often a clone was seen (once, few, many) or the class of an expanded clone, and some rows leave it out.

clone_size,v_call,j_call,d_call,cdr3_aa,cdr3_nt
many,TRBV20-1,TRBJ2-1,-,CSAERPAVPGILF,TGCAGTGCTGAACGGCCAGCGGTTCCCGGTATCCTCTTC
-,TRBV20-1,TRBJ2-7,TRBD2,CSATAGLASSYEQYF,TGCAGTGCGACGGCTGGACTAGCGAGCTCCTACGAGCAGTACTTC
many,TRBV28,TRBJ1-3,-,CASSFGTAGNTIYF,TGTGCCAGCAGTTTCGGGACCGCTGGAAACACCATATATTTT
many,TRBV28,TRBJ2-2,TRBD1,CASSWDRLNTGELFF,TGTGCCAGCAGCTGGGACAGGCTAAACACCGGGGAGCTGTTTTTT
many,TRBV27,TRBJ2-7,TRBD2,CASSPYLAGVSYEQYF,TGTGCCAGCAGTCCCTATCTAGCGGGGGTCTCCTACGAGCAGTACTTC
many,TRBV29-1,TRBJ2-1,-,CSVAMADYNEQFF,TGCAGCGTTGCTATGGCGGACTACAATGAGCAGTTCTTC
few,TRBV15,TRBJ2-2,TRBD2,CATSRERSGTGLDSNTGELFF,TGTGCCACCAGCAGAGAGAGGAGCGGGACCGGACTTGACTCGAACACCGGGGAGCTGTTTTTT
few,TRBV30,TRBJ1-2,-,CAWRQDSRYGYTF,TGTGCCTGGAGGCAGGACAGCCGCTATGGCTACACCTTC
many,TRBV20-1,TRBJ2-3,TRBD1,CSALRQGRTDTQYF,TGCAGTGCTCTCCGACAGGGGCGCACAGATACGCAGTATTTT
many,TRBV5-1,TRBJ2-7,-,CASSLGREPYEQYF,TGCGCCAGCAGCTTGGGGCGGGAACCCTACGAGCAGTACTTC
many,TRBV5-1,TRBJ1-1,-,CASSYGILNTEAFF,TGCGCCAGCAGCTACGGGATCTTGAACACTGAAGCTTTCTTT
many,TRBV15,TRBJ2-5,TRBD1,CATSRGRQGAGETQYF,TGTGCCACCAGCAGAGGCCGACAGGGGGCGGGAGAGACCCAGTACTTC
many,TRBV7-9,TRBJ2-1,-,CASSLGGDLAEQFF,TGTGCCAGCAGCTTAGGCGGGGATCTGGCTGAGCAGTTCTTC
many,TRBV6-1,TRBJ2-3,-,CASSLALGDTQYF,TGTGCCAGCAGCTTAGCCTTGGGAGATACGCAGTATTTT
many,TRBV5-1,TRBJ2-7,TRBD2,CASSPGGTSGRASYEQYF,TGCGCCAGCAGCCCGGGGGGGACTAGCGGGAGGGCCAGCTACGAGCAGTACTTC
medium-sized,TRBV30,TRBJ2-3,-,CAWSARPGDTQYF,TGTGCCTGGAGTGCCAGACCCGGGGATACGCAGTATTTT
-,TRBV30,TRBJ1-3,-,CAWSVLVSANTIYF,TGTGCCTGGAGTGTACTAGTATCGGCCAACACCATATATTTT
many,TRBV4-1,TRBJ1-2,-,CASSQGAGWNTF,TGCGCCAGCAGCCAAGGGGCAGGGTGGAACACCTTC
medium-sized,TRBV3-1,TRBJ2-7,-,CASSRSGRGSYEQYF,TGTGCCAGCAGCCGCTCGGGCAGGGGTTCCTACGAGCAGTACTTC
many,TRBV9,TRBJ1-2,TRBD1,CASSVSTGEGYTF,TGTGCCAGCAGCGTTTCGACAGGGGAGGGCTACACCTTC
few,TRBV25-1,TRBJ2-7,TRBD2,CASSDNPGAGDIHEQYF,TGTGCCAGCAGTGATAACCCGGGAGCGGGAGATATCCACGAGCAGTACTTC
many,TRBV6-1,TRBJ2-1,TRBD1,CASSLTGGDEQFF,TGTGCCAGCAGCCTGACAGGGGGTGATGAGCAGTTCTTC
many,TRBV2,TRBJ2-2,-,CASSEARRTGELFF,TGTGCCAGCAGTGAAGCACGGAGGACCGGGGAGCTGTTTTTT
-,TRBV7-2,TRBJ2-7,-,CASSLYRDLYEQYF,TGTGCCAGCAGCCTATACAGGGATCTCTACGAGCAGTACTTC
many,TRBV28,TRBJ2-1,TRBD2,CASSFFDWTSGGSSYNEQFF,TGTGCCAGCAGCTTTTTCGACTGGACTAGCGGGGGGAGCTCCTACAATGAGCAGTTCTTC
many,TRBV9,TRBJ1-1,-,CASSRSQGIGNTEAFF,TGTGCCAGCAGCCGGTCACAGGGAATCGGGAACACTGAAGCTTTCTTT
many,TRBV28,TRBJ2-3,-,CASGGGSTDTQYF,TGTGCCAGTGGTGGGGGAAGCACAGATACGCAGTATTTT
many,TRBV7-6,TRBJ1-1,-,CASSWGEKTEAFF,TGTGCCAGCAGCTGGGGGGAGAAGACTGAAGCTTTCTTT
many,TRBV7-3,TRBJ2-1,-,CASSLGEREGGEQFF,TGTGCCAGCAGCTTGGGAGAGCGGGAAGGGGGTGAGCAGTTCTTC
-,TRBV12-3/TRBV12-4,TRBJ2-3,-,CVSSPGEGLRGTDTQYF,TGTGTCAGCAGTCCGGGTGAGGGGTTGAGAGGCACAGATACGCAGTATTTT
many,TRBV5-1,TRBJ1-2,-,CASAGEANYGYTF,TGCGCCAGCGCAGGGGAAGCTAACTATGGCTACACCTTC
many,TRBV18,TRBJ2-1,TRBD2,CASSPNTGLAGGDEQFF,TGTGCCAGCTCACCCAATACGGGACTAGCGGGAGGCGATGAGCAGTTCTTC
many,TRBV11-3,TRBJ1-6,TRBD1,CASSLDLRDRNLISPLHF,TGTGCCAGCAGCTTAGATCTCAGGGACAGGAACCTAATTTCACCCCTCCACTTT
many,TRBV20-1,TRBJ2-5,-,CSAGETQYF,TGCAGTGCTGGGGAGACCCAGTACTTC
-,TRBV7-8,TRBJ2-7,TRBD2,CASSPLAASYEQYF,TGTGCCAGCAGCCCCCTAGCGGCTTCCTACGAGCAGTACTTC
-,TRBV2,TRBJ2-7,-,CASTLGRVNYEQYF,TGTGCCAGCACCCTGGGTCGCGTCAACTACGAGCAGTACTTC
few,TRBV27,TRBJ2-1,TRBD2,CASSSSSGTRCFF,TGTGCCAGCAGTTCGTCGAGCGGGACTAGATGCTTCTTC
few,TRBV6-2/TRBV6-3,TRBJ1-2,TRBD1,CASSHGTAIFNYGYTF,TGTGCCAGCAGTCATGGGACAGCCATCTTTAACTATGGCTACACCTTC
many,TRBV24-1,TRBJ2-5,-,CATSAQWPQTQYF,TGTGCCACCAGTGCCCAATGGCCCCAGACCCAGTACTTC
-,TRBV11-1,TRBJ2-4,-,CASSLKGGREWGQAKNIHYF,TGTGCCAGCAGCTTGAAAGGGGGGAGGGAGTGGGGCCAGGCCAAAAACATTCATTACTTC
many,TRBV30,TRBJ2-1,-,CAWSVDGEPYNEQFF,TGTGCCTGGAGTGTAGACGGGGAACCCTACAATGAGCAGTTCTTC